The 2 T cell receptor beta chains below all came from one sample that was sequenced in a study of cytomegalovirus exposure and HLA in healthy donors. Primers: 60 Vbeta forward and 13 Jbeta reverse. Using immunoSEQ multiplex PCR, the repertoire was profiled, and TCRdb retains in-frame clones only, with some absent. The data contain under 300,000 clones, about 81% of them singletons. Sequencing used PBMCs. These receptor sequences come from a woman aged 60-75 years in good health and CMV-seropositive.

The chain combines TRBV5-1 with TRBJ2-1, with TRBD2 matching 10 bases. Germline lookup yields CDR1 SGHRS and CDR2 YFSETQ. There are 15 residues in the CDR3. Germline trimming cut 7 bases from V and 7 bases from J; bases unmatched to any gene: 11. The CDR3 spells CASWEEIAGGNEQFF. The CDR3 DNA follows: TGCGCCAGCTGGGAGGAGATAGCGGGAGGAAATGAGCAGTTCTTC.

CDR3 sequence (DNA): TGCGCCAGCAGCCTACTAGCGGGAGGGCCAAAACAAGAGACCCAGTACTTC. Encoded protein: CASSLLAGGPKQETQYF. The chain combines TRBV5-1 with TRBJ2-5; 13 positions agree with TRBD2. This CDR3 region has 17 residues. After removal of 4 bases from V and 2 bases from J, the junction contained 8 bases not matched to a gene. Germline CDR1 is SGHRS and CDR2 is YFSETQ.